A single sample is the source of the 13 T cell receptor beta chains below, sequenced in a study of T cell repertoires in cytomegalovirus infection. TCRdb processed the reads anew with MiXCR; each CDR3 protein has one entry. The repertoire holds more than 400,000 distinct CDR3 sequences, with 26% as singletons. The sample comprised PBMCs. The source is a human donor in good health (CMV status not recorded). Some clones in this sample may be carry-over from other donors' samples.

CDR3 amino acids: CASSHTGTSEKLFF. The CDR3 DNA reads TGTGCCAGCAGCCACACAGGGACGAGTGAAAAACTGTTTTTT. V and J are TRBV3-1 and TRBJ1-4, with D possibly being TRBD1 (6 bases). This CDR3 comprises 14 residues. The germline CDR1 and CDR2 sequences are LGHDT and YNNKEL (reference sequence). The V and J ends lost 3 bases and 7 bases respectively, with 12 bases between them.

The chain combines TRBV28 with TRBJ2-5; 9 bases line up with TRBD2. Germline V gene sequence: CDR1 MDHEN, CDR2 SYDVKM. The V and J ends lost 2 bases and 2 bases, in that order; junction bases with no gene match: 9. The CDR3 contains 17 residues. CDR3 in amino acids: CASSLGWLAGDQETQYF. CDR3 DNA sequence: TGTGCCAGCAGTTTAGGGTGGTTAGCGGGAGATCAAGAGACCCAGTACTTC.

This clonotype was picked up a small number of times. The chain carries TRBV6-5 and TRBJ1-1, with a tentative D call TRBD1 (5 bases). Germline CDR1 and CDR2: MNHEY and SVGAGI. V was shortened by 2 bases and J by 4 bases, with 11 bases between the two germline ends. This CDR3 comprises 14 residues. CDR3 nucleotides: TGTGCCAGCAGTTACGGGACCCTGAGCACTGAAGCTTTCTTT. This codes for CASSYGTLSTEAFF.

This clonotype was observed a handful of times. This chain joins TRBV18 and TRBJ2-7, with TRBD2 matching 10 bases. Germline V gene data show CDR1 as KGHSH and CDR2 as LQKENI. CDR3 size: 16 residues. Trimming cost V 4 bases and J 6 bases; bases outside gene matches: 12. The CDR3 sequence is CASSHSAAGGLREQYV. The CDR3, as DNA: TGTGCCAGCTCACACTCGGCAGCGGGAGGGCTTCGCGAGCAGTACGTC.

This clonotype was seen a few times. This chain links TRBV25-1 with TRBJ1-1; D may be TRBD1 (5 bases). CDR3 length equals 15 residues. Trimming stripped 0 bases from V and 4 bases from J, with 12 bases between. Germline V gives CDR1 MGHDK, CDR2 SYGVNS. The DNA for the CDR3 is TGTGCCAGCAGTGAATATAACGGGGCCGGCACTGAAGCTTTCTTT. As protein: CASSEYNGAGTEAFF.

This clonotype has a handful of counts. The chain combines TRBV11-3 with TRBJ1-2; tentative D call: TRBD1 (5 bases). The V gene lost 1 base and the J gene lost 4 bases, with 13 bases spanning the gap. The CDR3 totals 15 residues. Germline loops: CDR1 SGHNT, CDR2 YENEEA. The CDR3 DNA follows: TGTGCCAGCAGCTTAGTAGGGGACCCTATCTATGGCTACACCTTC. Translating gives CASSLVGDPIYGYTF.

The chain is built from TRBV7-8 and TRBJ1-5; 7 bases match TRBD1. The junction had 6 bases not matched to a gene; V was cut back by 0 bases and J by 1 base. The CDR3 has 17 amino acids. CDR1 is SGHVS and CDR2 is FQNEAQ in the germline V gene. CDR3 in DNA: TGTGCCAGCAGCTTAGCGGGGAGCAGGGGGAGCAATCAGCCCCAGCATTTT. It specifies CASSLAGSRGSNQPQHF. The variable domain in full, completed from reference TRBV7-8 and TRBJ1-5, reads GAGVSQSPRYKVAKRGQDVALRCDPISGHVSLFWYQQALGQGPEFLTYFQNEAQLDKSGLPSDRFFAERPEGSVSTLKIQRTQQEDSAVYLCASSLAGSRGSNQPQHFGDGTRLSIL.

This clonotype was counted ten times or more. V usage is TRBV7-2 and J usage is TRBJ1-4; 8 nucleotides line up with TRBD1. This CDR3 contains 14 residues. Trimming at V came to 5 bases and at J to 8 bases, leaving 7 bases not matched to a gene. Germline CDR1 is SGHTA and CDR2 is FQGNSA. As DNA, the CDR3 is TGTGCCAGCAGCCCCCCAGGGGGCGGCGAAAAACTGTTTTTT. It translates to CASSPPGGGEKLFF.

This clonotype appeared many times. V gene TRBV2 combines with J gene TRBJ1-2; D is perhaps TRBD1 (5 bases). This CDR3 is built from 15 residues. The ends were cut back, 8 bases at V and 0 bases at J, with 16 bases in the middle. Germline V gene sequence: CDR1 SNHLY, CDR2 FYNNEI. The CDR3 is CASLPERGANYGYTF. The CDR3 DNA reads as TGTGCCAGCCTCCCGGAGCGGGGGGCTAACTATGGCTACACCTTC. The full variable domain, with the rest looked up from reference TRBV2 and TRBJ1-2, is EPEVTQTPSHQVTQMGQEVILRCVPISNHLYFYWYRQILGQKVEFLVSFYNNEISEKSEIFDDQFSVERPDGSNFTLKIRSTKLEDSAMYFCASLPERGANYGYTFGSGTRLTVV.

This clonotype was picked up many times. The chain links TRBV7-2 to TRBJ1-2; TRBD1 might be the D (6 bases). The V gene lost 5 bases and the J gene lost 4 bases, with 11 bases spanning the gap. Germline CDR1 SGHTA, CDR2 FQGNSA. CDR3 length equals 13 residues. The CDR3 nucleotides read TGTGCCAGCAGCCCGGGGGCAATCTATGGCTACACCTTC. It is translated as CASSPGAIYGYTF.

This clonotype was observed a few times. The rearrangement links TRBV19 to TRBJ2-7; 8 positions agree with TRBD1. Germline loops: CDR1 LNHDA, CDR2 SQIVND (reference sequence). This CDR3 spans 15 amino acids. The V gene end was trimmed by 5 bases and the J gene end by 3 bases; junction bases not matched to a gene: 9. The DNA for the CDR3 is TGTGCCAGTAGTCCCCGGGACAGGCCCCTCTACGAGCAGTACGTC. Its translation is CASSPRDRPLYEQYV.

The chain couples TRBV7-6 to TRBJ2-1; D remains ambiguous. CDR3 length: 15 residues. V gave up 1 base and J gave up 7 bases, with 14 bases separating them. Germline V gene lookup returns CDR1 SGHVS and CDR2 FNYEAQ. The CDR3 DNA sequence: TGTGCCAGCAGCTTAGGAGCGTCCCTCGTAAATGAGCAGTTCTTC. Translation: CASSLGASLVNEQFF.

Note on this clonotype: At one boundary the junction diverges from the germline segment, which might be a read error. J is TRBJ1-4 and V is TRBV29-1; 12 bases are a match to TRBD1. CDR3 length: 17 amino acids. Germline V lookup: CDR1 SQVTM, CDR2 ANQGSEA. For the CDR3, the DNA is TGCAGCGTCGAAGGGACAGGGGGCGCGGGAACTAATGAAAAACTGTTTTTT. Its protein product is CSVEGTGGAGTNEKLFF.